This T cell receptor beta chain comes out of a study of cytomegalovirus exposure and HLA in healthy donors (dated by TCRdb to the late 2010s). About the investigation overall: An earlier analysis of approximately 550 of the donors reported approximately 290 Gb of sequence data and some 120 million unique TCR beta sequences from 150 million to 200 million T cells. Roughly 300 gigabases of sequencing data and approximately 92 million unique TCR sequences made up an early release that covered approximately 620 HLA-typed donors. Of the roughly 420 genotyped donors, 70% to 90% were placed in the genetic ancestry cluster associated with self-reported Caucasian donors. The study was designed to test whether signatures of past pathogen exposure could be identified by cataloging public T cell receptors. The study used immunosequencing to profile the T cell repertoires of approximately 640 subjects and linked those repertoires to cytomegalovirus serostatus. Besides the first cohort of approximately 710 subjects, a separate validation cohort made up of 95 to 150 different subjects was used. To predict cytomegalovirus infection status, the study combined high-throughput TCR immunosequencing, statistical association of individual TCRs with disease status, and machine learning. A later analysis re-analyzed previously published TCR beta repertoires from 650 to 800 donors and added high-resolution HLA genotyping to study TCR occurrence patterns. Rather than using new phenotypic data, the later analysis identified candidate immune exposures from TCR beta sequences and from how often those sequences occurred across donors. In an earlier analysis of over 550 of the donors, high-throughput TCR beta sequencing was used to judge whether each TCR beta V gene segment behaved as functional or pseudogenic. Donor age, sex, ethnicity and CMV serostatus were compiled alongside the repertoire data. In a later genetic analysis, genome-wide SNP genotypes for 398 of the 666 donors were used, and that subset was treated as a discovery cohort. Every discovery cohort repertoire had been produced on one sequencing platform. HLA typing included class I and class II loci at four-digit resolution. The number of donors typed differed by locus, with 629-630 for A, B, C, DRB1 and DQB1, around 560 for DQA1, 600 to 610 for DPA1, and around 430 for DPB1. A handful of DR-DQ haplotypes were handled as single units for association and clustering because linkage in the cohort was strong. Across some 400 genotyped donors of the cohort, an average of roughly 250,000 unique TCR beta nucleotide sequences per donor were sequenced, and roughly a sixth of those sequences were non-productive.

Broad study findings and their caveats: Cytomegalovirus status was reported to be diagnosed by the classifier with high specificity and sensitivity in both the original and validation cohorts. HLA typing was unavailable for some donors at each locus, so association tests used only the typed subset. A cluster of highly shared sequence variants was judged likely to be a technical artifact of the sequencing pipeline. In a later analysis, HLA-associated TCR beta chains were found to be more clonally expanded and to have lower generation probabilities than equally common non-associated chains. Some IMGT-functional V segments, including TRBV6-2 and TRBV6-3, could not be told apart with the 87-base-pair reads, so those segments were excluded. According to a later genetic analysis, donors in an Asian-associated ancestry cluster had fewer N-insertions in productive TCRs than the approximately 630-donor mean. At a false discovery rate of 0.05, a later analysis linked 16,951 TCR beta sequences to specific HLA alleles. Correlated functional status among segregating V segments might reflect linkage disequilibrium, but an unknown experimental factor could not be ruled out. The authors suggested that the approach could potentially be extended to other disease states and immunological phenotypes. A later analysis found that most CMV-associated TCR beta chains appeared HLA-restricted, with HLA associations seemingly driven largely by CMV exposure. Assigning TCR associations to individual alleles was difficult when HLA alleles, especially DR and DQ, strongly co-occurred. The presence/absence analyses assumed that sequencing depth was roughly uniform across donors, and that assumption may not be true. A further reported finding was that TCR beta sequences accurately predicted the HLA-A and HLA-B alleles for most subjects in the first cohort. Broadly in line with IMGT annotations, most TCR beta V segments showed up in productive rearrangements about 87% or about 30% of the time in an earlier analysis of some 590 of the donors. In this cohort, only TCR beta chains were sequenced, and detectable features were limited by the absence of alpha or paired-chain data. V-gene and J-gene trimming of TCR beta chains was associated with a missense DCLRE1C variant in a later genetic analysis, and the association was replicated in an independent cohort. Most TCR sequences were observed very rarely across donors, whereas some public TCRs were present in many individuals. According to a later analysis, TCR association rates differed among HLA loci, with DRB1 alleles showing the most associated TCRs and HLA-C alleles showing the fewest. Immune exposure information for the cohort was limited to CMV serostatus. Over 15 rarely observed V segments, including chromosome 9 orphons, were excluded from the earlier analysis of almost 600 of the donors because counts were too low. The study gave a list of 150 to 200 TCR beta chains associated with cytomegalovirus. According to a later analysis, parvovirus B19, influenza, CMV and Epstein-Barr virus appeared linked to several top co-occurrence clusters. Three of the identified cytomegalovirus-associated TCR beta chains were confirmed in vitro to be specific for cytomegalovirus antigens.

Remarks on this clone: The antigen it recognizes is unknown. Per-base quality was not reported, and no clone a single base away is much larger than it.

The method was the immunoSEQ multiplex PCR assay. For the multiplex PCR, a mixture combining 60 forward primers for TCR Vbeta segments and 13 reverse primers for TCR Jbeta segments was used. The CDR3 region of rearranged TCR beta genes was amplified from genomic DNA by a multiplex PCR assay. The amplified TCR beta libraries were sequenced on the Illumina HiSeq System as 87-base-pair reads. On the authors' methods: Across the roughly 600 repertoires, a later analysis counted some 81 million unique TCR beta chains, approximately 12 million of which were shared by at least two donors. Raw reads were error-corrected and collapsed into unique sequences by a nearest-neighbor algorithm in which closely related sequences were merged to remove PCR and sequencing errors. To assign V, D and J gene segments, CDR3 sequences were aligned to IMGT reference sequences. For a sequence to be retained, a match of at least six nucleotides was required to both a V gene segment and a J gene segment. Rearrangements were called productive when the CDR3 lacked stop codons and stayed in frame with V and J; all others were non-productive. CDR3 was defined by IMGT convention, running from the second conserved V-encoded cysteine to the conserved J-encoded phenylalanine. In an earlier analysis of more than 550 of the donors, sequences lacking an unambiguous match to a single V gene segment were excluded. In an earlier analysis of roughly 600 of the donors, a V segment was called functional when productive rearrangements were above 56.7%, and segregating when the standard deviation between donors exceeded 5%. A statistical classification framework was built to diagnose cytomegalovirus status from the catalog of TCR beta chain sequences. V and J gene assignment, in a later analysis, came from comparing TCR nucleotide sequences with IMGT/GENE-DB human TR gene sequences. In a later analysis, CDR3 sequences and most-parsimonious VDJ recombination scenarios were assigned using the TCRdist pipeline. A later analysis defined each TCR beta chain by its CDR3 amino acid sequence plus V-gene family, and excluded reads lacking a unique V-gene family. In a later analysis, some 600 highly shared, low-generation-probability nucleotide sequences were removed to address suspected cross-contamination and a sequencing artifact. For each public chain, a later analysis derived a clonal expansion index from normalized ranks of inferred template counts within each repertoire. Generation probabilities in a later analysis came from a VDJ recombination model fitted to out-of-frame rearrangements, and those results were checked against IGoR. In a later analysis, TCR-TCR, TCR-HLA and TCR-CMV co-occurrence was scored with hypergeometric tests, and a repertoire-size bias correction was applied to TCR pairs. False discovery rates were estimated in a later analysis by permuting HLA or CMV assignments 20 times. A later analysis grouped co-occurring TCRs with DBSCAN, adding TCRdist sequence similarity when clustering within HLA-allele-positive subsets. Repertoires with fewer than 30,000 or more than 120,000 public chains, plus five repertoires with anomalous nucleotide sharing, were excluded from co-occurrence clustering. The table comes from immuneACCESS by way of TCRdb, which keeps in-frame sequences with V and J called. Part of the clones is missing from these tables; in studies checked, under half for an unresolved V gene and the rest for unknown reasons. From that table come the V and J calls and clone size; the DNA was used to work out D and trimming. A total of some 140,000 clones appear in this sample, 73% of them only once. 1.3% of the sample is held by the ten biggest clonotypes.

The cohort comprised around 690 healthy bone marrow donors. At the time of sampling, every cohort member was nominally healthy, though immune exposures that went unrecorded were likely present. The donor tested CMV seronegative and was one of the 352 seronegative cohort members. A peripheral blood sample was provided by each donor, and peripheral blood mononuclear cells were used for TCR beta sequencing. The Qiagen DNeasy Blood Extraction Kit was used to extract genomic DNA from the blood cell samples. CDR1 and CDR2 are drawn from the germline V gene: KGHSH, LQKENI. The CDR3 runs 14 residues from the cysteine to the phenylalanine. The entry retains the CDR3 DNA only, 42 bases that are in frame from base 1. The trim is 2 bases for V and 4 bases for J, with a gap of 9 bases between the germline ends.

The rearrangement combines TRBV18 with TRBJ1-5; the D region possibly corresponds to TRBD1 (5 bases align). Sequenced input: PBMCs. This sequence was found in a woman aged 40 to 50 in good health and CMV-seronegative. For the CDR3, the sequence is CASSPGARNQPQHF. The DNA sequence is TGTGCCAGCTCACCAGGGGCCAGAAATCAGCCCCAGCATTTT.